This TCR beta chain originates from a study of blood T cells in healthy people across ages. Study outcomes and limitations: More naive CD4+ cells and higher diversity marked long-lived donors relative to aged donors. Using unsorted PBMCs precluded a conclusive naive versus antigen-experienced comparison.

This clonotype has just a few counts. Its antigen remains unidentified. Germline CDR1 SGHTA, CDR2 FQGNSA. This CDR3 spans 15 amino acids. Trimming cost V 3 bases and J 5 bases, with 13 bases left between them. Using a J-beta primer mix together with a sample-barcoded 5' primer, a second PCR was run for roughly 6 to 11 cycles. Template switching added a 12-random-nucleotide identifier to every cDNA molecule. TCRdb fed the 5' RACE reads into MiXCR, producing one record per CDR3 protein. This sample has around 1,800,000 distinct CDR3 sequences, with about 39% found just once. The material sequenced was blood. The V gene is TRBV7-2, the J gene TRBJ1-4, with D perhaps TRBD1 (6 bases). The sequence was collected from a human donor in good health. In DNA form, the CDR3 reads TGTGCCAGCAGCTTGACAGGACAGATCAATGAAAAACTGTTTTTT. It specifies CASSLTGQINEKLFF.